The sequence of this TCR beta chain was determined in a study of blood T cell repertoires in COVID-19. Participants, about 18 to 95 years old, spanned under 30 US areas. Among Cohort 3 donors, those recovered had two negative PCRs, clearance, or symptom resolution. TCRdb's copy holds only in-frame clones and misses some; the assay was immunoSEQ multiplex PCR. The sample has under 300,000 clones, approximately 82% seen once. CDR1 is SNHLY, CDR2 FYNNEI, per germline. Trimming cost V 5 bases and J 1 base; bases outside gene matches: 7. The CDR3 is made up of 15 amino acids. This clone appeared many times.

Specimen: PBMCs or T cells enriched from blood (not recorded which). The sequence came from a man aged 40-49 years who had recovered from COVID-19. This chain joins TRBV2 and TRBJ2-7; the match to TRBD2 covers 8 bases. The chain's CDR3 is CASSPSGGRSYEQYF. The DNA of the CDR3 is TGTGCCAGCAGTCCGAGCGGGGGTAGGTCCTACGAGCAGTACTTC.